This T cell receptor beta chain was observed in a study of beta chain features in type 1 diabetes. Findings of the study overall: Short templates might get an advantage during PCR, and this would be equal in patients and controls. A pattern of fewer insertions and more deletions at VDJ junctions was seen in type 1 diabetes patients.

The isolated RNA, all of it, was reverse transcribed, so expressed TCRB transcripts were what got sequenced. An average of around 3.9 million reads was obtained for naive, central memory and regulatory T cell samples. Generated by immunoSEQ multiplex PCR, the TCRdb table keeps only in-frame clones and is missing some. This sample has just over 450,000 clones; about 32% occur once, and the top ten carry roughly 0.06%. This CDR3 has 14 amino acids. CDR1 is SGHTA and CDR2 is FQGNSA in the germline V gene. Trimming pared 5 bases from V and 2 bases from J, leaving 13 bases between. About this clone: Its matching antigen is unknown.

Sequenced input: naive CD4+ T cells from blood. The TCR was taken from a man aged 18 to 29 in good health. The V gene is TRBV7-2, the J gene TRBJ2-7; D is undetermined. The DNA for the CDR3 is TGTGCCAGCAGCCCGAGGACGGGTGCCTACGAGCAGTACTTC. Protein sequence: CASSPRTGAYEQYF.